This is a list of T cell receptor beta chains from one sample in a study of identical twins. TCRdb processed the 5' RACE reads anew with MiXCR; each CDR3 protein has one entry. This sample yields 1,800,000 or so distinct CDR3 sequences, of which about 31% are seen a single time; 0.25% to 0.3% belongs to the top ten. Sequencing used cord blood. The receptors derive from a newborn girl in good health. Both conserved end residues are part of each CDR3. The order of the fields is J gene, clone size, D gene, V gene, CDR3 protein, CDR3 DNA. D genes are given only for firm matches. A clone size is listed for some rows: how often the clone was seen (once, few, many), or a class if it is expanded.

>TRBJ2-5|NA|NA|TRBV14
CASSQIGLRETQYF
TGTGCCAGCAGCCAAATTGGACTCAGAGAGACCCAGTACTTC
>TRBJ2-2|NA|NA|TRBV5-1
CASSLAAGNTGELFF
TGCGCCAGCAGCTTGGCTGCAGGGAACACCGGGGAGCTGTTTTTT
>TRBJ1-2|NA|NA|TRBV10-1
CATLRGYTF
TGCGCCACCCTTCGGGGCTACACCTTC
>TRBJ1-2|NA|NA|TRBV14
CASSQVWREGYTF
TGTGCCAGCAGCCAAGTCTGGCGGGAGGGCTACACCTTC
>TRBJ2-5|NA|TRBD2|TRBV11-2
CASSSSLAGLQETQYF
TGTGCCAGCAGCTCCTCACTAGCGGGACTCCAAGAGACCCAGTACTTC
>TRBJ1-1|NA|TRBD1|TRBV10-3
CAISEMRQGSEAFF
TGTGCCATCAGTGAGATGAGACAGGGATCTGAAGCTTTCTTT
>TRBJ2-1|once|NA|TRBV4-1
CASSQALLARRPTNEQFF
TGCGCCAGCAGCCAAGCCCTCCTTGCAAGGAGACCCACCAATGAGCAGTTCTTC
>TRBJ2-7|few|TRBD1|TRBV10-3
CATRRQGNYEQYF
TGTGCCACCCGAAGACAGGGGAATTACGAGCAGTACTTC
>TRBJ2-7|many|NA|TRBV2
CASSGGHSYEQYF
TGCGCCAGCAGTGGCGGGCACTCCTACGAGCAGTACTTC
>TRBJ1-1|few|NA|TRBV10-3
CAISEREENTEAFF
TGTGCCATCAGTGAGCGGGAGGAGAACACTGAAGCTTTCTTT
>TRBJ1-5|many|NA|TRBV5-1
CASSFTGQPQHF
TGCGCCAGCAGCTTCACGGGACAGCCCCAGCATTTT
>TRBJ2-5|few|TRBD1|TRBV6-1
CASILDRVLYF
TGTGCCAGCATCCTGGACAGGGTGTTGTACTTC
>TRBJ2-1|NA|TRBD1|TRBV10-3
CAISGQGGFSYNEQFF
TGTGCCATCAGTGGACAGGGTGGCTTCTCCTACAATGAGCAGTTCTTC
>TRBJ2-7|NA|NA|TRBV10-1
CASSSPRGASYEQYF
TGCGCCAGCAGTAGCCCTAGGGGGGCCTCCTACGAGCAGTACTTC
>TRBJ2-5|NA|NA|TRBV7-2
CASSPGVPRYLSYF
TGTGCCAGCAGCCCGGGAGTCCCTCGGTATTTGTCGTACTTC
>TRBJ1-1|few|TRBD1|TRBV20-1
CSAPNLRQGGNTEAFF
TGCAGTGCTCCCAACCTCCGACAGGGCGGGAACACTGAAGCTTTCTTT
>TRBJ2-1|few|TRBD2|TRBV12-3/TRBV12-4
CASSSLRTSGYNEQFF
TGTGCCAGCAGTTCACTCAGGACTAGCGGCTACAATGAGCAGTTCTTC
>TRBJ2-3|NA|NA|TRBV6-1
CASSEGLGSTDTQYF
TGTGCCAGCAGTGAAGGTTTGGGGAGCACAGATACGCAGTATTTT